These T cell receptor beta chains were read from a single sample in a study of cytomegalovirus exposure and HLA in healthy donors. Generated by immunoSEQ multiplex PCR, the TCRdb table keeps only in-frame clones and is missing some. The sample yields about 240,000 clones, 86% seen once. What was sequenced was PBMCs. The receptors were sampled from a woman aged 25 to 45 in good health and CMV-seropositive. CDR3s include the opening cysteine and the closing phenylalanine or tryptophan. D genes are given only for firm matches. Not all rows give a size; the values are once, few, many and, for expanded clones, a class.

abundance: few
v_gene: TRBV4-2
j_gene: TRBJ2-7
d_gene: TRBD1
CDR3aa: CASSPLGQLQVQYF
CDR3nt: TGTGCCAGCAGCCCCTTGGGACAGCTTCAAGTGCAGTACTTC

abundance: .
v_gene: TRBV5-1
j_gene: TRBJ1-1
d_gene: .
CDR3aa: CASSFDRQAKAGEAFF
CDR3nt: TGCGCCAGCAGCTTTGACAGGCAGGCCAAAGCCGGCGAAGCTTTCTTT

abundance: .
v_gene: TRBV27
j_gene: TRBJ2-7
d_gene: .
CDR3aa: CASSSPLLGYLSEQYF
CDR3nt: TGTGCCAGCAGTTCCCCGTTACTAGGTTACTTGTCCGAGCAGTACTTC

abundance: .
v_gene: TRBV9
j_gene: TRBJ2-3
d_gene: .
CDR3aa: CASSSFTDTQYF
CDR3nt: TGTGCCAGCAGCTCTTTCACAGATACGCAGTATTTT

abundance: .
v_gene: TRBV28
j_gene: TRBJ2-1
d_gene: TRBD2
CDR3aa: CASRVFVAGLNNEQFF
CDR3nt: TGTGCCAGCAGGGTCTTTGTAGCGGGGCTGAACAATGAGCAGTTCTTC

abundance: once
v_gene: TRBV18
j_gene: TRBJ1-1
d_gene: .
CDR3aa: CASSGRVWGLAEAFF
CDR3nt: TGTGCCAGCTCCGGTCGTGTATGGGGACTCGCTGAAGCTTTCTTT

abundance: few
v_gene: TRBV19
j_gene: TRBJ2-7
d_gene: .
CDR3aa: CASTRGGSSYEQYF
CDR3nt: TGTGCCAGTACCAGAGGGGGAAGCTCCTACGAGCAGTACTTC

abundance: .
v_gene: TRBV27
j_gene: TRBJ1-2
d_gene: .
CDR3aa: CASRTGSASGYTF
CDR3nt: TGTGCCAGCAGAACAGGGTCGGCATCTGGCTACACCTTC

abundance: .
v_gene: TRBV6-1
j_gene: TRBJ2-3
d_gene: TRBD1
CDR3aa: CASSELGGTSTDTQYF
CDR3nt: TGTGCCAGCAGTGAGCTAGGGGGCACTAGCACAGATACGCAGTATTTT

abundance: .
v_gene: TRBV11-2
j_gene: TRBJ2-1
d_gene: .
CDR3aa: CASSFRGATLDYNEQFF
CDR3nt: TGTGCCAGCAGCTTCAGGGGGGCGACTCTAGACTACAATGAGCAGTTCTTC

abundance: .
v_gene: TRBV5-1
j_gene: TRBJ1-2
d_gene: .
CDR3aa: CASSLTVPKEGYTF
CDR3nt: TGCGCCAGCAGCTTGACTGTTCCGAAAGAGGGCTACACCTTC

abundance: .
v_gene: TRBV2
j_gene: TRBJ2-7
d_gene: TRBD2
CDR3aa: CASSTSPAGVSYEQYF
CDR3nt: TGTGCCAGCAGTACCTCCCCAGCGGGAGTCTCCTACGAGCAGTACTTC

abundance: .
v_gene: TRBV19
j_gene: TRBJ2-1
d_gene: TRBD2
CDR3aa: CASSGLAGDEQFF
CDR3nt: TGTGCCAGTAGCGGACTAGCGGGAGATGAGCAGTTCTTC

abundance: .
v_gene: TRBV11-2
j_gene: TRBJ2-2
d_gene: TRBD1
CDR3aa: CASTQDRANTGELFF
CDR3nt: TGTGCCAGCACCCAGGACAGGGCGAACACCGGGGAGCTGTTTTTT

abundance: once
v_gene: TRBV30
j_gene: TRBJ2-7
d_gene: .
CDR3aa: CAWCGEPYEQYF
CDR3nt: TGTGCCTGGTGCGGGGAACCCTACGAGCAGTACTTC

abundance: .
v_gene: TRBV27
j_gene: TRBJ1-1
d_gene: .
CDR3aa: CASSLDVGTEAFF
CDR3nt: TGTGCCAGCAGTTTAGATGTCGGGACTGAAGCTTTCTTT

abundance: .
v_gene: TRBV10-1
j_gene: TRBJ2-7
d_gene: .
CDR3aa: CASSESGVSYEQYF
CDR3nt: TGCGCCAGCAGTGAGTCAGGGGTTAGCTACGAGCAGTACTTC

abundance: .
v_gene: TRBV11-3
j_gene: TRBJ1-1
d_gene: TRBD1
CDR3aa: CASSAGQGRTEAFF
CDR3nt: TGTGCCAGCAGCGCGGGACAGGGGAGGACTGAAGCTTTCTTT

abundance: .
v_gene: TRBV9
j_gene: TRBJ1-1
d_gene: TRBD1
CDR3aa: CASSALQGATDEAFF
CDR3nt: TGTGCCAGCAGCGCGTTACAGGGGGCAACGGATGAAGCTTTCTTT

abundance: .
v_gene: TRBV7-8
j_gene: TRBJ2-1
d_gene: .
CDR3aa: CASSLVREQFF
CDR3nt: TGTGCCAGCAGCTTAGTACGGGAGCAGTTCTTC

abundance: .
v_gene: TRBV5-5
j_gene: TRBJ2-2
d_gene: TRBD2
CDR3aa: CASSLTGGATGELFF
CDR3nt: TGTGCCAGCAGCTTAACGGGAGGGGCCACCGGGGAGCTGTTTTTT

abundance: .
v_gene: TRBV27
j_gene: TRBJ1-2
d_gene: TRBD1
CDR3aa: CASSFDRADGYTF
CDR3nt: TGTGCCAGCAGTTTTGACAGGGCTGATGGCTACACCTTC

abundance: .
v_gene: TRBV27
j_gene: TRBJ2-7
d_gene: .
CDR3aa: CASSNFRRGSVDEQYF
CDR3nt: TGTGCCAGCAGTAATTTTCGGCGAGGGTCCGTCGACGAGCAGTACTTC

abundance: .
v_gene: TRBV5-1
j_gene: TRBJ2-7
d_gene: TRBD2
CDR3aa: CASSLISGASYEQYF
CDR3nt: TGCGCCAGCAGCCTTATTAGCGGGGCCTCCTACGAGCAGTACTTC

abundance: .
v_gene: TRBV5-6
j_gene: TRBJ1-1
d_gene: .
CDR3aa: CASSSNMGGGEAFF
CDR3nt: TGTGCCAGCAGCTCGAATATGGGGGGGGGTGAAGCTTTCTTT

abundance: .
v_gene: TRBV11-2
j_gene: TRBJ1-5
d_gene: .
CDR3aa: CASSRGHSSNQPQHF
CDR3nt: TGTGCCAGCAGCAGGGGACATTCTAGCAATCAGCCCCAGCATTTT

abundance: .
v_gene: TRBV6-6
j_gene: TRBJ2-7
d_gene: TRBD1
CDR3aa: CASSYANTGVYEQYF
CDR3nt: TGTGCCAGCAGTTACGCGAATACAGGGGTCTACGAGCAGTACTTC

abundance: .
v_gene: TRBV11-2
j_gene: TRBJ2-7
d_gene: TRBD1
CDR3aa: CASSNGGIRDRAHEQYF
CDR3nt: TGTGCCAGCAGCAACGGAGGGATCAGGGACAGGGCCCACGAGCAGTACTTC

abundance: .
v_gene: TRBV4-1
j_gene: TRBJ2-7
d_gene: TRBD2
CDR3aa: CASSQDSLAGGPTPLEQYF
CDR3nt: TGCGCCAGCAGCCAAGACTCCCTAGCGGGAGGTCCCACCCCCCTCGAGCAGTACTTC

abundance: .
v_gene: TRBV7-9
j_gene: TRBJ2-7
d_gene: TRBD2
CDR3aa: CASSLDFLAGLNEQYF
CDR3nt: TGTGCCAGCAGCTTAGATTTCCTAGCGGGCTTGAACGAGCAGTACTTC

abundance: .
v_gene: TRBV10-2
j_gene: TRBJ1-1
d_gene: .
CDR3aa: CASSFPGGNTEAFF
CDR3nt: TGCGCCAGCAGTTTCCCCGGGGGGAACACTGAAGCTTTCTTT

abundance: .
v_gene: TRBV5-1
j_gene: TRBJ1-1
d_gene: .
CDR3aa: CASSTWDKQNTEAFF
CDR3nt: TGCGCCAGCAGCACGTGGGACAAGCAGAACACTGAAGCTTTCTTT

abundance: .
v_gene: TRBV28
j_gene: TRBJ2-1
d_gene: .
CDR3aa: CASSPATLSNEQFF
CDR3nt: TGTGCCAGCAGCCCCGCGACTTTAAGCAATGAGCAGTTCTTC

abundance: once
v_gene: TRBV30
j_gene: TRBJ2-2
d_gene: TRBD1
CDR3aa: CAWGTDGNTGELFF
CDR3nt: TGTGCCTGGGGGACAGATGGGAACACCGGGGAGCTGTTTTTT

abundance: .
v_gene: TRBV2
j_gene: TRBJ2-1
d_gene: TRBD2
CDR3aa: CASRGLAGNNEQFF
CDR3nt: TGTGCCAGCAGGGGGCTAGCGGGGAACAATGAGCAGTTCTTC

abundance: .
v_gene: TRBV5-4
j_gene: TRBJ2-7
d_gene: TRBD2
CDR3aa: CASGSTSGSDEQYF
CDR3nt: TGTGCCAGCGGATCGACTAGCGGGAGCGACGAGCAGTACTTC

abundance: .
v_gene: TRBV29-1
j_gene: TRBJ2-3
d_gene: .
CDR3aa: CSVLEQGYTDTQYF
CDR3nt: TGCAGCGTTTTAGAGCAGGGGTACACAGATACGCAGTATTTT

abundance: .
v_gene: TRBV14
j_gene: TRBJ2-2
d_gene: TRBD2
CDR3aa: CASSPGGLAGYTGELFF
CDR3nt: TGTGCCAGCAGCCCGGGTGGACTAGCGGGTTACACCGGGGAGCTGTTTTTT

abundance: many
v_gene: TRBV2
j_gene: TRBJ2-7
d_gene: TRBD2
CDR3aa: CASEIGTSGRTSYEQYF
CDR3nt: TGTGCCAGCGAAATCGGGACTAGCGGAAGAACCTCCTACGAGCAGTACTTC

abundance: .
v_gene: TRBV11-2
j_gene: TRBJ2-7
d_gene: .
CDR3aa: CASSRVTSSYEQYF
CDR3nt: TGTGCCAGCAGTCGGGTGACTAGCTCCTACGAGCAGTACTTC

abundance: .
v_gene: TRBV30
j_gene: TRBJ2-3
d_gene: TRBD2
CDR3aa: CAWRPPVVGRAWTDTQYF
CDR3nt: TGTGCCTGGAGACCCCCGGTGGTCGGGAGGGCCTGGACAGATACGCAGTATTTT

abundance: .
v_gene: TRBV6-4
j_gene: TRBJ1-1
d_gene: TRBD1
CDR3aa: CASRVTGTTLNTEAFF
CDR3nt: TGTGCCAGCAGGGTGACAGGGACCACGCTGAACACTGAAGCTTTCTTT

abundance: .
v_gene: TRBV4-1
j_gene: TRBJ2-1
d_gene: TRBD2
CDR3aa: CASSQLPSGNNNEQFF
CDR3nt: TGCGCCAGCAGCCAACTCCCTAGCGGGAACAACAATGAGCAGTTCTTC

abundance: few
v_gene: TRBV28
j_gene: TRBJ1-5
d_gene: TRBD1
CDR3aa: CASRPGQGNQPQHF
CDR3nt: TGTGCCAGCAGACCGGGACAGGGCAATCAGCCCCAGCATTTT

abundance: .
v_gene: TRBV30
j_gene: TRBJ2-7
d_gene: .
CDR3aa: CALQGARRGAYEQYF
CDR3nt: TGTGCCTTACAGGGGGCACGGCGGGGGGCCTACGAGCAGTACTTC

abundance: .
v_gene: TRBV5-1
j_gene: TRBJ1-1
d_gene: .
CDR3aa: CASSSLGGRGTEAFF
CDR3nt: TGCGCCAGCAGCTCCTTAGGGGGTCGGGGCACTGAAGCTTTCTTT

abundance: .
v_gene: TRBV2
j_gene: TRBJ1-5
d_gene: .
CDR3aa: CASSGTAHIGAQHF
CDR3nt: TGTGCCAGCAGTGGGACAGCCCATATTGGGGCCCAGCATTTT

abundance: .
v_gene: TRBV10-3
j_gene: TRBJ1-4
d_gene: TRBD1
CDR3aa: CAISDTDRGSVKLFF
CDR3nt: TGTGCCATCAGTGACACGGACAGGGGATCGGTAAAACTGTTTTTT

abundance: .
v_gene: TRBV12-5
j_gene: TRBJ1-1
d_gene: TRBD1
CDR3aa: CASGLVRSGTDMNTEAFF
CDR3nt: TGTGCTAGTGGTTTGGTACGATCCGGGACAGACATGAACACTGAAGCTTTCTTT

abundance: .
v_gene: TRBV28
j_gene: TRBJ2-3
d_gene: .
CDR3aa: CASSFRTAGGVLYF
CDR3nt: TGTGCCAGCAGTTTCCGGACTGCGGGCGGGGTGCTGTATTTT

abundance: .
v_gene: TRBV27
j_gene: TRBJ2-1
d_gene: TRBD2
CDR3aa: CASSFAGTSREQFF
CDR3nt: TGTGCCAGCAGTTTCGCTGGGACTAGTCGTGAGCAGTTCTTC

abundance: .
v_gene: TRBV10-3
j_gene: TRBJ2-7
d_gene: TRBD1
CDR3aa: CATQAGTGLEQYF
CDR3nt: TGTGCCACCCAAGCGGGGACAGGGCTCGAGCAGTACTTC

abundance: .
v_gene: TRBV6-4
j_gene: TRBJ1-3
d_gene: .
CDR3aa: CASRGPGNTIYF
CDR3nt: TGTGCCAGCCGGGGTCCCGGAAACACCATATATTTT

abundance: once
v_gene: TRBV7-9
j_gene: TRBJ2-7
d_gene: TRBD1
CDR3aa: CASSLFGTGYEQYF
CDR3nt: TGTGCCAGCAGCTTATTCGGGACAGGCTACGAGCAGTACTTC

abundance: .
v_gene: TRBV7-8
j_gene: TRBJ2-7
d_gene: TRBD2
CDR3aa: CASSRTSGRRYEQYF
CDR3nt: TGTGCCAGCAGCCGGACTAGCGGGAGAAGGTACGAGCAGTACTTC

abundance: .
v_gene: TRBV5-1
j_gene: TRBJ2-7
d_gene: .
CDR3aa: CASSVGEVMGYEQYF
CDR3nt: TGCGCCAGCAGCGTCGGGGAGGTGATGGGCTACGAGCAGTACTTC

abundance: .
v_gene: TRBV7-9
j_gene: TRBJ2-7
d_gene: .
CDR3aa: CASSLDPPVGHYEQYF
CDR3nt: TGTGCCAGCAGCTTAGATCCCCCAGTGGGACACTACGAGCAGTACTTC